This T cell receptor (beta chain) was identified during a study of shared clonotypes between healthy human individuals. Unsorted PBMC samples were amplified in replicate PCRs containing around 300 ng DNA, roughly 33,000 T cell genomes. Assay: immunoSEQ multiplex PCR; the TCRdb copy retains only in-frame clones and omits some. This sample yields about 560,000 clones, of which around 76% are seen a single time; around 11% belongs to the top ten. Only one count was recorded for this clone. Its antigen is unidentified. Trimming shortened V by 4 bases and J by 8 bases, and 10 bases separated the two germline ends. There are 12 residues in the CDR3. Per the germline V gene, CDR1 is SGHRS and CDR2 is YFSETQ. Points from the study as a whole: Sampling included only blood; tissue repertoires likely differ.

The specimen was PBMCs. The rearrangement links TRBV5-1 to TRBJ2-1; D is unclear. The clonotype was recovered from a woman in her 40s in good health. Some clones in this sample may be carry-over from other donors' samples. CDR3 in amino acids: CASSPDRHEQFF. CDR3 DNA sequence: TGCGCCAGCAGCCCCGACCGTCATGAGCAGTTCTTC.